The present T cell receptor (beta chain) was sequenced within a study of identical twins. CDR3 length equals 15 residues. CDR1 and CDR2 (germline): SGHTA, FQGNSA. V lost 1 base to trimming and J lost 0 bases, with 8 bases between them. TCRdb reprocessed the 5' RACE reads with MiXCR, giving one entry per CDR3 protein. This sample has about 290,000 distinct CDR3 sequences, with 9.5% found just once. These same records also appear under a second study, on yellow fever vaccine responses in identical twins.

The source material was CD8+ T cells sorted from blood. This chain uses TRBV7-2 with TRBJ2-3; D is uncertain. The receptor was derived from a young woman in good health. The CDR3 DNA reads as TGTGCCAGCAGCTTAGAGGAGTGGAGCACAGATACGCAGTATTTT. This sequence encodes CASSLEEWSTDTQYF.